Each of the 21 T cell receptor beta chains below was sequenced from the same sample in a study of response to subunit inactivated influenza vaccine. TCRdb used MiXCR to reprocess the RT-PCR reads, holding one entry per CDR3 protein. Of under 950,000 distinct CDR3 sequences in the sample, roughly 20% are singletons; the top ten hold 9.5% to 13%. The sample in question was PBMCs from blood, obtained roughly 5 days after vaccination. The receptors stem from a middle-aged man who received an inactivated influenza vaccine.

This clonotype was counted a single time. In DNA, the CDR3 is TGTGCCAGCAGCCCCCGGGAGGACTCCTACGAGCAGTACTTC. It translates to CASSPREDSYEQYF. The chain couples TRBV4-2 to TRBJ2-7; TRBD2 agrees at 7 bases. The J segment lost 0 bases and the V segment lost 4 bases, leaving 3 bases of the junction unmatched. Germline CDR1 is LGHNA and CDR2 is YNFKEQ. This CDR3 spans 14 amino acids.

This clonotype was seen a few times. The rearrangement links TRBV7-2 to TRBJ2-5; D perhaps matches TRBD1 (6 bases). The CDR3 is made up of 14 amino acids. Germline CDR1 and CDR2: SGHTA and FQGNSA. The germline V and J ends were trimmed by 6 bases and 0 bases, with 11 bases remaining between them. This CDR3 is CASRDSLYQETQYF. The CDR3 DNA follows: TGTGCCAGCAGGGACAGTCTGTACCAAGAGACCCAGTACTTC.

V is TRBV7-2 and J is TRBJ2-7; 9 nucleotides line up with TRBD1. J gave up 2 bases and V 3 bases, and 5 bases lay outside the gene matches. CDR3 length: 15 residues. Germline assignment: CDR1 SGHTA and CDR2 FQGNSA. CDR3 residues: CASSFGQGLTYEQYF. DNA of the CDR3: TGTGCCAGCAGCTTCGGACAGGGGTTAACCTACGAGCAGTACTTC.

The chain joins TRBV28 to TRBJ2-5; TRBD1 aligns across 7 bases. The length of the CDR3 is 17 residues. The J segment lost 2 bases and the V segment lost 6 bases, leaving 15 bases of the junction unmatched. Germline V gene lookup returns CDR1 MDHEN and CDR2 SYDVKM. In nucleotides, the CDR3 is TGTGCCAGCAGCCAACCTAGACAGGGATTAAGGCAAGAGACCCAGTACTTC. Encoded protein: CASSQPRQGLRQETQYF. Based on the CDR3 plus reference TRBV28 and TRBJ2-5, the full variable domain is DVKVTQSSRYLVKRTGEKVFLECVQDMDHENMFWYRQDPGLGLRLIYFSYDVKMKEKGDIPEGYSVSREKKERFSLILESASTNQTSMYLCASSQPRQGLRQETQYFGPGTRLLVL.

In DNA, the CDR3 is TGCAGTGCTGGAAAAACTCGACAGGGTGAACAAGAGACCCAGTACTTC. It codes for CSAGKTRQGEQETQYF. The rearrangement joins TRBV20-1 to TRBJ2-5; 7 nucleotides line up with TRBD1. CDR3 length: 16 residues. CDR1 is DFQATT and CDR2 is SNEGSKA in the germline V gene (reference sequence). V shed 5 bases and J 2 bases; nucleotides not matched to a gene: 14.

Only a few counts were recorded for this clonotype. This chain connects TRBV27 to TRBJ2-5, with TRBD2 identical over 11 bases. The CDR3 spans 17 residues. V lost 5 bases and J lost 5; bases outside the gene matches: 13. Germline-derived CDR1 and CDR2 are MNHEY and SMNVEV (reference sequence). CDR3 protein: CASSPYPLSGGVETQYF. CDR3 DNA: TGTGCCAGCAGTCCCTACCCCCTTAGCGGGGGGGTGGAGACCCAGTACTTC.

This CDR3 reads CSVSPGLATDTQYF. CDR3 nucleotide sequence: TGCAGCGTTTCACCGGGACTAGCGACAGATACGCAGTATTTT. This chain links TRBV29-1 with TRBJ2-3, with 10 bases that match TRBD2. CDR1 SQVTM and CDR2 ANQGSEA come from the germline V gene. There are 14 residues in the CDR3. Trimming at V came to 5 bases and at J to 3 bases, leaving 5 bases not matched to a gene.

The V gene is TRBV27, the J gene TRBJ2-1; D unclear. Germline V gives CDR1 MNHEY, CDR2 SMNVEV (reference sequence). Trimming cost V 3 bases and J 10 bases, with 10 bases left between them. This CDR3 has 12 residues. The DNA of the CDR3 is TGTGCCAGCAGTTTTCAGACGGGCGAGCAGTTCTTC. Protein sequence: CASSFQTGEQFF.

The chain has TRBV4-3 and TRBJ1-5, with D maybe TRBD1 (6 bases). Trimming removed 2 bases from V and 1 base from J, with 15 bases in between. This CDR3 contains 17 residues. Germline V gene data show CDR1 as LGHNA and CDR2 as YSLEER. CDR3 loop: CASSQWGTGFSNQPQHF. The CDR3 coding sequence is TGCGCCAGCAGCCAATGGGGAACAGGGTTCAGCAATCAGCCCCAGCATTTT.

This clonotype was seen repeatedly, ten times or more. The rearrangement links TRBV6-1 to TRBJ2-5; TRBD1 might be the D (6 bases). The CDR3 spans 15 residues. The V end lost 3 bases, the J end lost 4 bases, and 15 bases lay between the germline ends. Per germline, CDR1 MNHNS and CDR2 SASEGT. CDR3 sequence reads: CASSDPRGIVETQYF. Here the CDR3 DNA reads TGTGCCAGCAGTGACCCCAGGGGAATCGTAGAGACCCAGTACTTC.

The chain has TRBV7-6 and TRBJ2-1; D remains unclear. CDR1 is SGHVS and CDR2 is FNYEAQ in the germline V gene. Trimming removed 5 bases from V and 6 bases from J, with 11 bases in between. There are 13 residues in the CDR3. The CDR3 region is CASSGDVFNEQFF. In DNA form, the CDR3 reads TGTGCCAGCAGCGGAGACGTATTCAATGAGCAGTTCTTC.

This clonotype has only a few counts. This chain connects TRBV5-1 to TRBJ2-7, with TRBD1 as a possible D gene (6 bases). The CDR3 sequence is 16 residues long. CDR1 is SGHRS and CDR2 is YFSETQ in the germline V gene. V lost 0 bases and J lost 1, with 14 bases in between. The chain's CDR3 is CASSLGGHSSSYEQYF. Written as DNA, the CDR3 is TGCGCCAGCAGCTTGGGGGGACACTCGTCTTCCTACGAGCAGTACTTC.

In this sample, this clonotype turned up a few times. V is TRBV11-2 and J is TRBJ2-2, with D maybe TRBD2 (5 bases). The CDR3 is 14 amino acids. Germline V gene sequence: CDR1 SGHAT, CDR2 FQNNGV. V lost 2 bases and J 6 bases, leaving 10 bases between the germline ends. The CDR3 is CASSLHWTAGELFF. CDR3 DNA: TGTGCCAGCAGCTTACACTGGACTGCCGGGGAGCTGTTTTTT.

This clonotype occurred a few times. The chain couples TRBV28 to TRBJ2-4, with TRBD1 matching 7 bases. CDR3 length: 16 amino acids. The germline V gene encodes CDR1 MDHEN and CDR2 SYDVKM. J gave up 3 bases and V 2 bases, and 7 bases lay outside the gene matches. DNA of the CDR3: TGTGCCAGCAGTTTAGACAGGGTTTTGGACAAAAACATTCAGTACTTC. Translated, it gives CASSLDRVLDKNIQYF.

The chain joins TRBV5-1 to TRBJ1-6; D is unclear. Germline values: CDR1 SGHRS, CDR2 YFSETQ. The CDR3 runs to 14 residues. The V and J ends lost 1 base and 8 bases respectively, with 10 bases between them. DNA for the CDR3: TGCGCCAGCAGCTTGTCCCAGGCAGATTCACCCCTCCACTTT. As protein: CASSLSQADSPLHF.

This clonotype was seen more than once but under ten times. V is TRBV12-3 or TRBV12-4 and J is TRBJ2-7; maybe TRBD2 (6 bases). Trimming stripped 3 bases from V and 6 bases from J, with 15 bases between. The CDR3 contains 14 residues. CDR3 nucleotide sequence: TGTGCCAGCAGTTTTGGGCTAGCGTCGGCCGAGCAGTACTTC. Translated, it gives CASSFGLASAEQYF.

This clonotype was seen a handful of times. The CDR3 DNA reads as TGTGCCACCACCGTCGGGACAGGCCTCTACGAGCAGTACTTC. Encoded protein: CATTVGTGLYEQYF. This rearrangement joins TRBV28 to TRBJ2-7, with 8 bases lining up with TRBD1. The germline V gene encodes CDR1 MDHEN and CDR2 SYDVKM. The CDR3 has 14 residues. With 10 bases clipped from V and 3 bases from J, the junction kept 11 bases outside the gene matches.

This sequence joins TRBV5-1 and TRBJ1-2, with a tentative D call TRBD1 (6 bases). With 4 bases removed from V and 2 bases from J, the gap between germline ends came to 12 bases. CDR3 size: 14 residues. Per the germline V gene, CDR1 is SGHRS and CDR2 is YFSETQ. The CDR3 DNA follows: TGCGCCAGCAGCGGCGGGACACTGAACTATGGCTACACCTTC. Its protein is CASSGGTLNYGYTF.

The rearrangement uses TRBV7-9 and TRBJ2-1, with TRBD2 matching over 8 bases. The CDR3 totals 15 residues. Germline values: CDR1 SEHNR, CDR2 FQNEAQ (reference sequence). The J segment lost 7 bases and the V segment lost 3 bases, leaving 8 bases of the junction unmatched. CDR3 coding DNA: TGTGCCAGCAGCTTCGCGGGGGGTCGAAAAAATGAGCAGTTCTTC. Amino acid sequence: CASSFAGGRKNEQFF.

The rearrangement uses TRBV20-1 and TRBJ2-7, with 8 bases fitting TRBD2. Germline CDR1 is DFQATT and CDR2 is SNEGSKA (reference sequence). The J segment lost 4 bases and the V segment lost 6 bases, leaving 11 bases of the junction unmatched. This CDR3 comprises 14 residues. The DNA for the CDR3 is TGCAGTGCACCCCGGGAGGGTGTCCGGTACGAGCAGTACTTC. Translated, it gives CSAPREGVRYEQYF.

This clonotype was observed a handful of times. The chain is built from TRBV30 and TRBJ1-5; 7 bases are shared with TRBD1. V was clipped by 0 bases and J by 7 bases; unmatched bases: 3. CDR1 GTSNPN and CDR2 SVGIG come from the germline V gene (reference sequence). The CDR3 is 13 amino acids. CDR3 sequence: CAWSVGGGQPQHF. Here the CDR3 DNA reads TGTGCCTGGAGTGTAGGGGGCGGCCAGCCCCAGCATTTT.